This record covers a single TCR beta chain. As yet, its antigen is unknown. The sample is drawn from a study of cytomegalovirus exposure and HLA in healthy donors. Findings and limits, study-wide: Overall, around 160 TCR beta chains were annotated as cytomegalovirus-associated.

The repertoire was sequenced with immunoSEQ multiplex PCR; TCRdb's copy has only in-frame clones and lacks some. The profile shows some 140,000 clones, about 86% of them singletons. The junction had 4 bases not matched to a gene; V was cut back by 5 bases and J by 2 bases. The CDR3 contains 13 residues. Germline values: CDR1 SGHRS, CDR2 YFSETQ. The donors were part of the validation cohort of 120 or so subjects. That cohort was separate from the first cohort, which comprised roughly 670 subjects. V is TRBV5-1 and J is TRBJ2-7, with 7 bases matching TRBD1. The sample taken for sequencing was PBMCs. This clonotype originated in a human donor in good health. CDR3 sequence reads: CASSTGVTYEQYF. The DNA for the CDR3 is TGCGCCAGCAGTACAGGGGTTACCTACGAGCAGTACTTC.